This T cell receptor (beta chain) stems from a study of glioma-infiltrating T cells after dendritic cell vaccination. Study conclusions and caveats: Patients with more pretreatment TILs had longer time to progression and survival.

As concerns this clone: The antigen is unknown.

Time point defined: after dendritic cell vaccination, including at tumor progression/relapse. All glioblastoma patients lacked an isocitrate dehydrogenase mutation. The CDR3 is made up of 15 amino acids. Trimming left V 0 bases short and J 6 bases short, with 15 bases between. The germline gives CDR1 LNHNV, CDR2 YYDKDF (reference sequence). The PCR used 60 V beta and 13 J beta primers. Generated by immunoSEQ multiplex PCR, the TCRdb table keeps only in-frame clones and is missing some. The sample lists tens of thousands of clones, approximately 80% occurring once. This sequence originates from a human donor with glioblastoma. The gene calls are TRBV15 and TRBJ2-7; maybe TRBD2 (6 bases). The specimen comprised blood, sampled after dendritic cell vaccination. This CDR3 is CATSRDRGTGGEQYF. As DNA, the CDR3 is TGTGCCACCAGCAGAGATCGAGGCACCGGGGGCGAGCAGTACTTC.